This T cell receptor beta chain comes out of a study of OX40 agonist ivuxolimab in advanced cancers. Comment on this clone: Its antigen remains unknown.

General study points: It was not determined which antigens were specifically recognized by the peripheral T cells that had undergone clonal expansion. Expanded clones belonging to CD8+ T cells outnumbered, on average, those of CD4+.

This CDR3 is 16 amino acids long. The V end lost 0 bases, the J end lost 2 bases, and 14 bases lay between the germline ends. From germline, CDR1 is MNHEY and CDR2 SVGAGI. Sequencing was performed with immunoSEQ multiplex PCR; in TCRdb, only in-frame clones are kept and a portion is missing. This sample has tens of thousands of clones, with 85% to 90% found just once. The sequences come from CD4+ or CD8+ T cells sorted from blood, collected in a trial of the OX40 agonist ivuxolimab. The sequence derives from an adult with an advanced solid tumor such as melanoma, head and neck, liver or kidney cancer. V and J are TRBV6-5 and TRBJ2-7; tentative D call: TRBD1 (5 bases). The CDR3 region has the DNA TGTGCCAGCAGTTACTCGAGTATAGGGGCGACCTACGAGCAGTACTTC. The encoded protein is CASSYSSIGATYEQYF.